This T cell receptor (beta chain) was captured in a study of CD8 T cells in Susac syndrome. Whole-study findings and limits: The Susac syndrome CD4+ T cell repertoires displayed no clonal expansion.

With random hexamers, about 0.5 to 1 ug RNA was reverse transcribed. TCRdb re-called the immunoSEQ multiplex PCR reads with MiXCR, one entry per CDR3 protein. This table holds under 300,000 distinct CDR3 sequences, 90% to 96% found once. Remarks on this clonotype: What it recognizes is unknown.

CDR1 is MDHEN and CDR2 is SYDVKM in the germline V gene. The CDR3 is 15 residues long. Trimming removed 5 bases from V and 4 bases from J; junction bases left unmatched: 7. The receptor's source is a human donor with Susac syndrome. The sample was CD4+ T cells from PBMCs. The V call is TRBV28, the J call TRBJ2-5; 10 nucleotides agree with TRBD2. The CDR3 nucleotides read TGTGCCAGCAGTGCGGCTAGCGGGAGAGGAGAGACCCAGTACTTC. It codes for CASSAASGRGETQYF. The complete variable domain, with remaining parts taken from reference TRBV28 and TRBJ2-5, reads DVKVTQSSRYLVKRTGEKVFLECVQDMDHENMFWYRQDPGLGLRLIYFSYDVKMKEKGDIPEGYSVSREKKERFSLILESASTNQTSMYLCASSAASGRGETQYFGPGTRLLVL.